This T cell receptor (beta chain) derives from a study of T cell responses to AZD1222 COVID-19 vaccine. Study summary: The study pooled second doses at about 4 or about 12 weeks.

Concerning this clone itself: Its cognate antigen is unknown.

General study points: Only a handful of people who got AZD1222 tested seropositive at baseline. Samples come after the peak T cell response, not at day 14. Targets within unmutated variant regions were reportedly found for nearly half of spike-specific TCRs.

Sequencing was performed with immunoSEQ multiplex PCR; in TCRdb, only in-frame clones are kept and a portion is missing. There are over 120,000 clones in the sample; roughly 90% occur only once, and more than 3.5% lies in the top ten. J was trimmed by 15 bases and V by 2 bases; bases with no gene match: 1. Germline V gives CDR1 MNHEY, CDR2 SVGEGT. The CDR3 is made up of 11 amino acids. Source: peripheral blood, taken on day 0 of AZD1222 vaccination. This chain joins TRBV6-2 or TRBV6-3 and TRBJ2-2; TRBD2 agrees at 9 bases. This receptor was identified in an adult in good health. CDR3 protein: CASSYRGGVFF. The CDR3 DNA is TGTGCCAGCAGTTACCGCGGGGGGGTGTTTTTT.